These T cell receptor beta chains were read from a single sample in a study of early T cells in non-severe SARS-CoV-2 infection. MiXCR, applied by TCRdb to the 5' RACE reads, yields one record per CDR3 protein. The table lists more than 30,000 distinct CDR3 sequences, roughly 7.1% of them singletons. The sequenced sample was whole blood, obtained at baseline. The receptor source for this set is an adult who was a healthcare worker with PCR-confirmed SARS-CoV-2 infection or an uninfected control (not recorded which). Each CDR3 is given without its conserved first and last residue.

CDR3aa,j_gene,v_gene
ASSLAMGSTDTQY,TRBJ2-3,TRBV5-6
SVTRGLGEQF,TRBJ2-1,TRBV29-1
ASSRRQGAMMNTEAF,TRBJ1-1,TRBV7-9
ASSYREYQPQH,TRBJ1-5,TRBV27
ASSLMGAGEDNEQF,TRBJ2-1,TRBV7-3
ASSPGQKNTEAF,TRBJ1-1,TRBV7-3
ASSLENTPNSPLH,TRBJ1-6,TRBV11-2
ASSQINTGELF,TRBJ2-2,TRBV4-2
ASSPPSISYNEQF,TRBJ2-1,TRBV18
SAASREFYYGYT,TRBJ1-2,TRBV20-1
ASSWMMETQY,TRBJ2-5,TRBV5-6
ASSLGTSGIRVVKNIQY,TRBJ2-4,TRBV5-6
ASSLEGISLSPLH,TRBJ1-6,TRBV27
ASSQGLAGAREQY,TRBJ2-7,TRBV3-1
ATSGTGTGGDIQY,TRBJ2-4,TRBV24-1
ASSPGPQQY,TRBJ2-7,TRBV2
ASRPDRGAGYT,TRBJ1-2,TRBV6-6
ASSSATSGANVLT,TRBJ2-6,TRBV19
ASSLVGGTANYGYT,TRBJ1-2,TRBV7-8
ASSKERSSGGDTQY,TRBJ2-3,TRBV12-3/TRBV12-4
ASSRRLAGEGTGGGDYNEQF,TRBJ2-1,TRBV11-1
ASSRDSGANVLT,TRBJ2-6,TRBV5-4
ASGMYNEQF,TRBJ2-1,TRBV11-3
ASSSPGTGGTGELF,TRBJ2-2,TRBV28
ASSSRQGARDGYT,TRBJ1-2,TRBV27
ASRGLAGHNEQF,TRBJ2-1,TRBV10-2
ATGTSEVETQY,TRBJ2-5,TRBV10-3
ASSHADSSYNSPLH,TRBJ1-6,TRBV3-1
ASSQSGGTEAF,TRBJ1-1,TRBV4-1
ASSLVTQQETQY,TRBJ2-5,TRBV7-9
ASSPANTYEQY,TRBJ2-7,TRBV18
ASSQTSGNQETQY,TRBJ2-5,TRBV3-1
ASSDGRTSTDTQY,TRBJ2-3,TRBV6-4
ASSHRGQTGNTIY,TRBJ1-3,TRBV12-3/TRBV12-4
ASSLLDNQPQH,TRBJ1-5,TRBV7-9
ASSYSFLSGANVLT,TRBJ2-6,TRBV6-5
SVEDPAGGG,TRBJ1-1,TRBV29-1
ASSTKSGPSSYNEQF,TRBJ2-1,TRBV12-3/TRBV12-4
ASSLASGAGELF,TRBJ2-2,TRBV7-8
ASSVQDLGELF,TRBJ2-2,TRBV5-5
ASSPQAGSSYNEQF,TRBJ2-1,TRBV6-4
ASSTTWDSYGYT,TRBJ1-2,TRBV19
ASSQLGAETEAF,TRBJ1-1,TRBV5-1
ASSSSQVRNEQF,TRBJ2-1,TRBV7-3
ASSLPYQGSGRSNQPQH,TRBJ1-5,TRBV5-6
ASFGAMREQY,TRBJ2-7,TRBV27
ASSLSGGNQPQH,TRBJ1-5,TRBV12-3/TRBV12-4
ASSLNAVGSLGNTIY,TRBJ1-3,TRBV4-2
ASRAHHNTGLDTQY,TRBJ2-3,TRBV6-2/TRBV6-3
ASSTLADFSTDTQY,TRBJ2-3,TRBV6-6
ASSPRLAGGYTYEQY,TRBJ2-7,TRBV18
ASSLREGLEQF,TRBJ2-1,TRBV7-9
SVEDRLVSSTDTQY,TRBJ2-3,TRBV29-1